The 19 T cell receptor beta chains given below trace back to one sample, sequenced in a study of cytomegalovirus exposure and HLA in healthy donors. It was with 60 Vbeta and 13 Jbeta primers that the PCR ran. Clones were read by immunoSEQ multiplex PCR, and TCRdb kept only the in-frame ones, dropping some. The sample carries around 100,000 clones, roughly 85% recorded once. Sequenced input: PBMCs. The receptor set was obtained from a man in his sixties in good health and CMV-seropositive.

This clone occurred a few times. The chain couples TRBV5-5 to TRBJ2-2; a weak D match, TRBD2 (7 bases). The germline V and J ends were trimmed by 5 bases and 2 bases, with 13 bases remaining between them. This CDR3 is 15 amino acids long. Per the germline V gene, CDR1 is SGHKS and CDR2 is YYEKEE (reference sequence). CDR3 in amino acids: CASRSGTLNTGELFF. The CDR3 DNA is TGTGCCAGCAGAAGCGGGACACTTAACACCGGGGAGCTGTTTTTT.

The J gene is TRBJ2-3, the V gene TRBV7-6; D perhaps matches TRBD2 (6 bases). V lost 7 bases, J lost 0 bases, and 14 bases lay in between. The germline V gene has CDR1 SGHVS and CDR2 FNYEAQ. This CDR3 spans 15 amino acids. The CDR3 here is CASIHWRGSTDTQYF. In DNA, the CDR3 is TGTGCCAGCATCCATTGGCGGGGAAGCACAGATACGCAGTATTTT.

The chain has TRBV19 and TRBJ1-6; D possibly corresponds to TRBD1 (5 bases). CDR3 size: 14 residues. CDR1 LNHDA and CDR2 SQIVND come from the germline V gene (reference sequence). V lost 3 bases to trimming and J lost 4 bases, with 7 bases between them. The CDR3 DNA sequence: TGTGCCAGTAGTATTCGGGGGTATAATTCACCCCTCCACTTT. As protein: CASSIRGYNSPLHF.

The rearrangement uses TRBV28 and TRBJ2-5; no clear D gene. The CDR3 is 10 residues long. Trimming took 8 bases from V and 5 from J, leaving 6 bases between them. Per the germline V gene, CDR1 is MDHEN and CDR2 is SYDVKM. CDR3 region: CASRRETQYF. The CDR3 DNA follows: TGTGCCAGCCGGCGGGAGACCCAGTACTTC. Using reference TRBV28 and TRBJ2-5 for the parts outside the CDR3, the full variable domain is DVKVTQSSRYLVKRTGEKVFLECVQDMDHENMFWYRQDPGLGLRLIYFSYDVKMKEKGDIPEGYSVSREKKERFSLILESASTNQTSMYLCASRRETQYFGPGTRLLVL.

The chain couples TRBV2 to TRBJ1-5; no reliable D call. Germline CDR1 and CDR2: SNHLY and FYNNEI. The CDR3 is 14 amino acids. The V end was cut by 6 bases, the J end by 1 base, with 10 bases between. For the CDR3, the DNA is TGTGCCAGCAGATTGAGGGTAAGCAATCAGCCCCAGCATTTT. It codes for CASRLRVSNQPQHF.

V gene TRBV5-8 combines with J gene TRBJ1-4; 9 bases are shared with TRBD1. J gave up 3 bases and V 4 bases, and 4 bases lay outside the gene matches. Per germline, CDR1 SGHTS and CDR2 YDEGEE. The CDR3 has 15 amino acids. The CDR3 bases are TGTGCCAGCAGCCGCAGACAGGGGGCTAATGAAAAACTGTTTTTT. Encoded protein: CASSRRQGANEKLFF.

The V and J genes are TRBV7-2 and TRBJ2-2; a possible D gene is TRBD2 (5 bases). The V end was cut by 10 bases, the J end by 0 bases, with 6 bases between. The germline V gene has CDR1 SGHTA and CDR2 FQGNSA. This CDR3 has 12 residues. For the CDR3, the DNA is TGTGCCACCGGGACGAACACCGGGGAGCTGTTTTTT. Amino acids: CATGTNTGELFF.

This clone came up once. The rearrangement uses TRBV2 and TRBJ1-2; 7 bases are a match to TRBD1. CDR1 and CDR2 (germline): SNHLY, FYNNEI. The length of the CDR3 is 12 residues. V dropped 8 bases and J dropped 10; count of bases not matched to a gene: 10. CDR3 sequence: CASPTGSFAYTF. DNA for the CDR3: TGTGCCAGCCCGACAGGGTCGTTCGCCTACACCTTC.

The J gene is TRBJ1-2, the V gene TRBV10-3; the D is unclear. The length of the CDR3 is 16 residues. Germline V gene data show CDR1 as ENHRY and CDR2 as SYGVKD. Trimming shortened V by 2 bases and J by 8 bases, and 21 bases separated the two germline ends. The CDR3 DNA sequence: TGTGCCATCAGTGAGCCCCCGGGTGGAGGGTGGAGCGGCTACACCTTC. Protein sequence: CAISEPPGGGWSGYTF.

This clone appeared a single time. This chain uses TRBV10-1 with TRBJ2-3; 9 nucleotides agree with TRBD2. The CDR3 loop spans 14 amino acids. J gave up 7 bases and V 7 bases, and 9 bases lay outside the gene matches. The germline CDR1 and CDR2 sequences are WNHNN and SYGVQD (reference sequence). In nucleotides, the CDR3 is TGCGCCAGCAAGCCTAGCGGGGCGTACAATACGCAGTATTTT. Amino acids: CASKPSGAYNTQYF.

The rearrangement uses TRBV18 and TRBJ1-1, with 8 bases identical to TRBD1. The CDR3 runs 14 residues. Germline-derived CDR1 and CDR2 are KGHSH and LQKENI. The V segment lost 6 bases and the J segment 1 base; nucleotides outside the gene matches: 4. CDR3 DNA sequence: TGTGCCAGCTCGCTAGGGACAGGGAACACTGAAGCTTTCTTT. Its protein is CASSLGTGNTEAFF.

The chain joins TRBV27 to TRBJ1-4; 8 positions agree with TRBD1. The V segment lost 2 bases and the J segment 8 bases; nucleotides outside the gene matches: 7. The CDR3 runs 15 residues. Germline V gene sequence: CDR1 MNHEY, CDR2 SMNVEV (reference sequence). CDR3 loop: CASSLNRGKGEKLFF. The CDR3 nucleotides read TGTGCCAGCAGTTTAAACAGGGGGAAGGGAGAAAAACTGTTTTTT. The full variable domain, in which reference TRBV27 and TRBJ1-4 provide the parts outside the CDR3, is EAQVTQNPRYLITVTGKKLTVTCSQNMNHEYMSWYRQDPGLGLRQIYYSMNVEVTDKGDVPEGYKVSRKEKRNFPLILESPSPNQTSLYFCASSLNRGKGEKLFFGSGTQLSVL.

V gene TRBV18 combines with J gene TRBJ2-1; D uncertain. V was shortened by 2 bases and J by 3 bases, with 5 bases between the two germline ends. The CDR3 contains 13 residues. Germline V gene sequence: CDR1 KGHSH, CDR2 LQKENI. CDR3 region: CASSPTGYNEQFF. In DNA form, the CDR3 reads TGTGCCAGCTCACCAACGGGCTACAATGAGCAGTTCTTC.

The rearrangement joins TRBV4-3 to TRBJ2-7; D possibly corresponds to TRBD1 (6 bases). Trimming took off 0 bases at V and 6 bases at J, with 12 bases between the two ends. The CDR3 runs 14 residues. From germline, CDR1 is LGHNA and CDR2 YSLEER. CDR3 amino acids: CASSQEVRGTEQYF. CDR3 in DNA: TGCGCCAGCAGCCAAGAGGTCAGGGGTACCGAGCAGTACTTC.

The chain uses TRBV28 and TRBJ2-3; possible D gene TRBD1, 5 bases. The CDR3 totals 14 residues. V lost 6 bases and J lost 1, with 11 bases in between. The germline CDR1 and CDR2 sequences are MDHEN and SYDVKM. CDR3 bases: TGTGCCAGCAGGTTTCTACAGGGCACAGATACGCAGTATTTT. Translated, it gives CASRFLQGTDTQYF.

Note on this clone: Distinct nucleotide sequences in the sample also encode this CDR3. This rearrangement joins TRBV6-5 to TRBJ1-5; D possibly corresponds to TRBD1 (6 bases). The CDR3 contains 13 residues. The V gene lost 9 bases and the J gene lost 1 base, with 10 bases spanning the gap. CDR1 is MNHEY and CDR2 is SVGAGI in the germline V gene. This CDR3 is CASQGWSNQPQHF. In DNA form, the CDR3 reads TGTGCCAGTCAGGGGTGGAGCAATCAGCCCCAGCATTTT.

The DNA for the CDR3 is TGTGCCAGCAGCCAAGATTATAGCGGGGGCCTCTCCTACAATGAGCAGTTCTTC. Translation: CASSQDYSGGLSYNEQFF. The J gene is TRBJ2-1, the V gene TRBV4-2; 9 bases align to TRBD2. The germline V gene encodes CDR1 LGHNA and CDR2 YNFKEQ. Trimming took 0 bases from V and 0 from J; bases not matched to a gene: 6. The CDR3 loop spans 18 amino acids.

The chain couples TRBV5-4 to TRBJ2-3; the match to TRBD1 covers 9 bases. The CDR3 is 14 amino acids. The germline CDR1 and CDR2 sequences are SGHNT and YYREEE (reference sequence). The V and J ends lost 1 base and 6 bases, in that order; junction bases with no gene match: 3. The CDR3 is CASSLRTGEDTQYF. The CDR3 bases are TGTGCCAGCAGCTTGCGGACAGGGGAGGATACGCAGTATTTT.

The V gene is TRBV27, the J gene TRBJ1-5; maybe TRBD1 (5 bases). V shed 5 bases and J shed 0 bases, with 8 bases lying between them. The length of the CDR3 is 14 residues. Germline V gene data show CDR1 as MNHEY and CDR2 as SMNVEV (reference sequence). This CDR3 is CASSGGDSNQPQHF. Written as DNA, the CDR3 is TGTGCCAGCAGTGGGGGGGATAGCAATCAGCCCCAGCATTTT.